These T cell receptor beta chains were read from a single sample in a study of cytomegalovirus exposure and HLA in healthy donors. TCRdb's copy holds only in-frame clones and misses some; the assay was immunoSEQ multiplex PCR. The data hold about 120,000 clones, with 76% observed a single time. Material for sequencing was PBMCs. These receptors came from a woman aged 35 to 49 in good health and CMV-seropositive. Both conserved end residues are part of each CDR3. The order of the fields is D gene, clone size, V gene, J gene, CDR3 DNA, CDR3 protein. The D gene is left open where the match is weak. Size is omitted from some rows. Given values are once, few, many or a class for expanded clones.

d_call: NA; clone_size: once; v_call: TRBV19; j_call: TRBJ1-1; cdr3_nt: TGTGCCAGTAGTATCCTCATCGACAGGCCTGAAGCTTTCTTT; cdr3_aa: CASSILIDRPEAFF
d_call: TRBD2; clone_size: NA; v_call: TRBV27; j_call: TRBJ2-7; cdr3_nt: TGTGCCAGCAGTTTACGGGCAGGGCGGGGGTCCTCCTACGAGCAGTACTTC; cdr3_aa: CASSLRAGRGSSYEQYF
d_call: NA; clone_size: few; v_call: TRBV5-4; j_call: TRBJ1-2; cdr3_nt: TGTGCCAGCAGCTTGGAAACAGGACAAGGCTACACCTTC; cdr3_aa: CASSLETGQGYTF
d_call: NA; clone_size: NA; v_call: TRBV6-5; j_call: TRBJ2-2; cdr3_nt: TGTGCCAGCAGCATTCTTAGCACCGGGGAGCTGTTTTTT; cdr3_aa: CASSILSTGELFF
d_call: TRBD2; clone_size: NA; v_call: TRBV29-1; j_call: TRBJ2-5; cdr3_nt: TGCAGCGCCACGGGGACTAGCGGGGAAGAGACCCAGTACTTC; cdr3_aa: CSATGTSGEETQYF
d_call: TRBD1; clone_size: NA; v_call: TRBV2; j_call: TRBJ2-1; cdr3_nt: TGTGCCAGCAGCGAGGACAGGGGAAGGTACAATGAGCAGTTCTTC; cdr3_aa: CASSEDRGRYNEQFF
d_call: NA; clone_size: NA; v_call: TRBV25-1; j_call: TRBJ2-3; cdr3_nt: TGTGCCAGCAGGGGGCCACCTAGCACAGATACGCAGTATTTT; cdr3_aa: CASRGPPSTDTQYF
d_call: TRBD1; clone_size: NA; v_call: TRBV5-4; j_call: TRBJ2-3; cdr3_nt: TGTGCCAGCAGCTTGCCAGGGGGCGGTACGCAGTATTTT; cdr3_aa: CASSLPGGGTQYF
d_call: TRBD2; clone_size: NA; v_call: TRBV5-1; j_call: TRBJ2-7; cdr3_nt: TGCGCCAGCAGGGGAGGAATGACTAGCGGGGGGGCGTGGCAGTACTTC; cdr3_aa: CASRGGMTSGGAWQYF
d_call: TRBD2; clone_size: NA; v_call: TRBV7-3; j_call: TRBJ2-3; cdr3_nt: TGTGCCAGCAGCTTCCGGGGGGGGGATCCAGATACGCAGTATTTT; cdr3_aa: CASSFRGGDPDTQYF
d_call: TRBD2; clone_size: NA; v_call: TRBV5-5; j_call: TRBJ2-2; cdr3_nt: TGTGCCAGCAGCTTGCTAGCGGGGGGCAACACCGGGGAGCTGTTTTTT; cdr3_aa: CASSLLAGGNTGELFF
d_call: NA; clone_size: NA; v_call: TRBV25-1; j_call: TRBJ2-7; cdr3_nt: TGTGCCAGCAGTGTTTACTACGAGCAGTACTTC; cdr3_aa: CASSVYYEQYF
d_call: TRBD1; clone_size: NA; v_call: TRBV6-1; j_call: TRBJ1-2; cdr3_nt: TGTGCCAGCAGTGAAGCGCCGGGACAGCCCTATGGCTACACCTTC; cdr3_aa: CASSEAPGQPYGYTF
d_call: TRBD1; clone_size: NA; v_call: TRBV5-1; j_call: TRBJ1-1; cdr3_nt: TGCGCCAGCAGCACCGGGACAGGGGGCTCTAACACTGAAGCTTTCTTT; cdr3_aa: CASSTGTGGSNTEAFF
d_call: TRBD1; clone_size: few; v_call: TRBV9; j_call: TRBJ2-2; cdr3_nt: TGTGCCAGCAGCCCCACCAGACAGGGGACCGGGGAGCTGTTTTTT; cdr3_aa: CASSPTRQGTGELFF
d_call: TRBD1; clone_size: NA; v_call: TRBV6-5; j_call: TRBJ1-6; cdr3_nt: TGTGCCAGCAGTCGGACAGGGGATAATTCACCCCTCCACTTT; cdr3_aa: CASSRTGDNSPLHF
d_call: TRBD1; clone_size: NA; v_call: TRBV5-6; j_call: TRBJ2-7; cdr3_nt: TGTGCCAGCCGGGGACAGGGGTCATCCTACGAGCAGTACTTC; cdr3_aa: CASRGQGSSYEQYF
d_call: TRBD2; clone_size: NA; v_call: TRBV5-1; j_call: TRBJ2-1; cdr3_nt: TGCGCCAGCAGCTTCGGGGGGTGGGACAATGAGCAGTTCTTC; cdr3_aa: CASSFGGWDNEQFF
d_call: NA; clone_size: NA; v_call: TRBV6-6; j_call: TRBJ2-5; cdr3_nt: TGTGCCAGCAGTTATCCGGCGGGGGCCCAAGAGACCCAGTACTTC; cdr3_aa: CASSYPAGAQETQYF
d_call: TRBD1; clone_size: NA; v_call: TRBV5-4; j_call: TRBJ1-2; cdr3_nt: TGTGCCAGCAGCTTCCGGGACAGGATGAACTATGGCTACACCTTC; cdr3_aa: CASSFRDRMNYGYTF
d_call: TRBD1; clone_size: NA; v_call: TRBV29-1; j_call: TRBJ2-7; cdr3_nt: TGCAGCGTAGGCGGACAGGGGGGCTCCTACGAGCAGTACTTC; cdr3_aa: CSVGGQGGSYEQYF
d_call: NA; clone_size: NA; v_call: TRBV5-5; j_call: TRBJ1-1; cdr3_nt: TGTGCCAGCAGCTTGGTGCCGGGAGGTGGTACTGAAGCTTTCTTT; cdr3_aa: CASSLVPGGGTEAFF
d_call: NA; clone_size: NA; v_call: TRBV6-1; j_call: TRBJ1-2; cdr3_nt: TGTGCCAGCAGTGAATCCCCCGGGAGGGAAGGCTACACCTTC; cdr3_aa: CASSESPGREGYTF
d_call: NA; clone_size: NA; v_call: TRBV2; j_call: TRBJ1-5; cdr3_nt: TGTGCCAGCAGAGGGGGGGAGGTTCAGCCCCAGCATTTT; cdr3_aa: CASRGGEVQPQHF
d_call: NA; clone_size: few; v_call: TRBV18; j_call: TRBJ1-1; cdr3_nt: TGTGCCAGCTTGCTGGGGCGGATTAACACTGAAGCTTTCTTT; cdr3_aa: CASLLGRINTEAFF
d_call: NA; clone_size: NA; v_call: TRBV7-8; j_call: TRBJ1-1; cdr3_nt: TGTGCCAGCAGCCGAGATATGAACACTGAAGCTTTCTTT; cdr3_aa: CASSRDMNTEAFF
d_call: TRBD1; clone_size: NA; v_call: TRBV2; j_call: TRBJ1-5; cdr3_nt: TGTGCCAGCAGCGCGGACAGGGGAAGCAATCAGCCCCAGCATTTT; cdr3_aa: CASSADRGSNQPQHF
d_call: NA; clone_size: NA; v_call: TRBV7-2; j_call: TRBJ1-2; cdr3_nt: TGTGCCAGCAGCAAATTGACGGAGTCCTATGGCTACACCTTC; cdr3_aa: CASSKLTESYGYTF
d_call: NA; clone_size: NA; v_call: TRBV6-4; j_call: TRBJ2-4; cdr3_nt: TGTGCCAGCAGCACAGGGGGGGAAAACATTCAGTACTTC; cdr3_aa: CASSTGGENIQYF
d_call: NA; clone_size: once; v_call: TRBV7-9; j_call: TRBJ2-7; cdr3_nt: TGTGCCAGCAGCCGCATGAGTTACGAGCAGTACTTC; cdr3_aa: CASSRMSYEQYF
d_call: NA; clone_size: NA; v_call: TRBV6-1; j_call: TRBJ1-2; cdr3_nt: TGTGCCAGCAGTGAAGATACTACCTATGGCTACACCTTC; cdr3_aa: CASSEDTTYGYTF
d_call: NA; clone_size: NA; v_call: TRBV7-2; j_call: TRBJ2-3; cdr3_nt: TGTGCCAGCAGCCGCGCGGGAGATACGCAGTATTTT; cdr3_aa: CASSRAGDTQYF
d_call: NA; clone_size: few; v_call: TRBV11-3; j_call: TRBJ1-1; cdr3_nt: TGTGCCAGCAGCTTAAATCACAGGGTCACTGAAGCTTTCTTT; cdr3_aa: CASSLNHRVTEAFF
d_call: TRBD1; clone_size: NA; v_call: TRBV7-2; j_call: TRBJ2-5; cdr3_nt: TGTGCCAGCAGTCCACAGGGGCGTGGGGAGACCCAGTACTTC; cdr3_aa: CASSPQGRGETQYF
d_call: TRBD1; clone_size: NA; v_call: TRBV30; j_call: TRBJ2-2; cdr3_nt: TGTGCCTGGAGGAAAGGGACAGGTTTTACCGGGGAGCTGTTTTTT; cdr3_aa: CAWRKGTGFTGELFF
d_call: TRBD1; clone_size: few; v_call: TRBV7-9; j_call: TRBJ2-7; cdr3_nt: TGTGCCAGCAGCCCGCGGACAGGGGGATCCTACGAGCAGTACTTC; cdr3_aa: CASSPRTGGSYEQYF
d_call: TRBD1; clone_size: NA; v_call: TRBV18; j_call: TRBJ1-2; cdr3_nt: TGTGCCAGCTCACCAGGACAGGAATCGTATGGCTACACCTTC; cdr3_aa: CASSPGQESYGYTF
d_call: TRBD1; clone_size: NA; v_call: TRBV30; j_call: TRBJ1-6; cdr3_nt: TGTGCCTGGAGTGTAGAGTACAGGGGGTTCTCACCCCTCCACTTT; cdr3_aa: CAWSVEYRGFSPLHF
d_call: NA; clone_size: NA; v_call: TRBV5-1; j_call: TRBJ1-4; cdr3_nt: TGCGCCAGCAAAGAAAGGGGTGATGGCATTAATGAAAAACTGTTTTTT; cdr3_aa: CASKERGDGINEKLFF
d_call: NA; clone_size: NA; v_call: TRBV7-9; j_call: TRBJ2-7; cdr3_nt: TGTGCCAGCAGCCGTGGGGGCAGTCCCTACGAGCAGTACTTC; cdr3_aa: CASSRGGSPYEQYF
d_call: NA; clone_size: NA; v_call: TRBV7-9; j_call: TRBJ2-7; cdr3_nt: TGTGCCAGCAGCTTCTCACGACACCTCTCCTACGAGCAGTACTTC; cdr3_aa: CASSFSRHLSYEQYF
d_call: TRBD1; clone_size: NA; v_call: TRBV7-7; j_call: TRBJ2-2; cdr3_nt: TGTGCTAGCAGCACACAGGGGGCGGCCGGGGAGCTGTTTTTT; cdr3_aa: CASSTQGAAGELFF
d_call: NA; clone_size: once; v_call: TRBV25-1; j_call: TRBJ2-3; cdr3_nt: TGTGCCAGCAGTGACCCGACAGGAGCAGATACGCAGTATTTT; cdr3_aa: CASSDPTGADTQYF
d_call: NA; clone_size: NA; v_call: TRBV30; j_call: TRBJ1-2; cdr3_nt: TGTGCCTGGAGTAGGCAGGAGGGTGGCTACACCTTC; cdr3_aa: CAWSRQEGGYTF
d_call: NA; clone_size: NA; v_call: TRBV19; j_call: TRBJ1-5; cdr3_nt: TGTGCCAGTAGGACGTTGACCTCCCAGGGGCCCCAGCATTTT; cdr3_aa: CASRTLTSQGPQHF
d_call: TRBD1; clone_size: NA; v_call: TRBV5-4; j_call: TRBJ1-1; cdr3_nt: TGTGCCAGCAGCTTACGGGACAGTCTTATGAACACTGAAGCTTTCTTT; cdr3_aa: CASSLRDSLMNTEAFF
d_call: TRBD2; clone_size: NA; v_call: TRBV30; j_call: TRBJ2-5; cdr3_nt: TGTGCCTGGAGGGAACGGGGGGGGCGCGAGACCCAGTACTTC; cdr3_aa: CAWRERGGRETQYF